Shown below are 9 T cell receptor beta chains from a single sample sequenced in a study of beta chain features in type 1 diabetes. The whole isolated RNA underwent reverse transcription, so sequencing captured expressed TCRB transcripts. Clones were read by immunoSEQ multiplex PCR, and TCRdb kept only the in-frame ones, dropping some. In the table there are hundreds of thousands of clones, around an eighth of which are singletons. Whole-study results and caveats: Within each of all four CD4+ subsets, Type 1 diabetes patients had TCRB CDR3s that were moderately but significantly shorter.

These TCRs' antigens remain unknown. Specimen: naive CD4+ T cells from blood. Every receptor here comes from a man aged 18 to 29 with type 1 diabetes.

This clone was observed a few times. Additional DNA sequences in this sample encode the identical CDR3. The gene calls are TRBV30 and TRBJ2-7; D may match TRBD1 or TRBD2 (6 bases each). Germline CDR1 GTSNPN, CDR2 SVGIG (reference sequence). V dropped 0 bases and J dropped 3 bases, with 12 bases sitting between them. The CDR3 is 14 residues long. The CDR3 reads CAWSVGGTSYEQYF. The CDR3 DNA sequence: TGTGCCTGGAGTGTAGGGGGGACAAGCTACGAGCAGTACTTC. The full variable domain, with the rest looked up from reference TRBV30 and TRBJ2-7, is SQTIHQWPATLVQPVGSPLSLECTVEGTSNPNLYWYRQAAGRGLQLLFYSVGIGQISSEVPQNLSASRPQDRQFILSSKKLLLSDSGFYLCAWSVGGTSYEQYFGPGTRLTVT.

The rearrangement uses TRBV6-5 and TRBJ2-6; no clear D. V shed 6 bases and J shed 4 bases, with 4 bases lying between them. Germline-derived CDR1 and CDR2 are MNHEY and SVGAGI. CDR3 length: 12 residues. The CDR3 coding sequence is TGTGCCAGCAGGAGGGGGGCCAACGTCCTGACTTTC. It is translated as CASRRGANVLTF.

This clone occurred a few times. V is TRBV28 and J is TRBJ1-1; no clear D. The CDR3 runs to 14 residues. Germline CDR1 and CDR2: MDHEN and SYDVKM. Between the trimmed V and J ends, which lost 3 bases and 7 bases, there was a span of 15 bases. In DNA, the CDR3 is TGTGCCAGCAGTTTCCCGGCAGATTTCAGTGAAGCTTTCTTT. It codes for CASSFPADFSEAFF.

This clone has just a few counts. The rearrangement joins TRBV2 to TRBJ2-1, with TRBD2 matching 15 bases. The junction had 8 bases not matched to a gene; V was cut back by 8 bases and J by 6 bases. CDR1 SNHLY and CDR2 FYNNEI come from the germline V gene. The CDR3 sequence is 16 residues long. In DNA form, the CDR3 reads TGTGCCAGCCGTATGGGACTAGCGGGGGGCTTCAATGAGCAGTTCTTC. Amino acids: CASRMGLAGGFNEQFF.

The V call is TRBV30, the J call TRBJ2-1; a possible D gene is TRBD2 (6 bases). This CDR3 has 14 amino acids. Germline-derived CDR1 and CDR2 are GTSNPN and SVGIG (reference sequence). V was pared by 5 bases and J by 4 bases, with 15 bases between. The CDR3, as DNA: TGTGCCTGGGGGGAGGACCACTTATACAATGAGCAGTTCTTC. Amino acids: CAWGEDHLYNEQFF.

V is TRBV4-1 and J is TRBJ2-7; tentative D call: TRBD2 (6 bases). Germline CDR1 reads MGHRA; CDR2 reads YSYEKL. The CDR3 is made up of 15 amino acids. Trimming cost V 1 base and J 3 bases, with 13 bases left between them. This chain's CDR3 is CASSQGGTGYYEQYF. In DNA form, the CDR3 reads TGCGCCAGCAGCCAAGGAGGGACTGGATACTACGAGCAGTACTTC.

The rearrangement uses TRBV7-9 and TRBJ2-5; tentative D call: TRBD2 (5 bases). V was pared by 0 bases and J by 0 bases, with 5 bases between. The CDR3 is made up of 14 amino acids. Looked up from germline, CDR1 is SEHNR and CDR2 is FQNEAQ (reference sequence). In DNA, the CDR3 is TGTGCCAGCAGCTTAGCGCGGGACCAAGAGACCCAGTACTTC. This codes for CASSLARDQETQYF.

This clone was counted only a few times. Other nucleotide sequences in the sample specify the same CDR3. The chain has TRBV30 and TRBJ2-2; no clear D. CDR1 GTSNPN and CDR2 SVGIG come from the germline V gene (reference sequence). V shed 5 bases and J shed 1 base, with 2 bases lying between them. The CDR3 runs 11 residues. The CDR3: CAWGNTGELFF. The CDR3 DNA sequence: TGTGCCTGGGGGAACACCGGGGAGCTGTTTTTT. The full variable domain, in which reference TRBV30 and TRBJ2-2 provide the parts outside the CDR3, is SQTIHQWPATLVQPVGSPLSLECTVEGTSNPNLYWYRQAAGRGLQLLFYSVGIGQISSEVPQNLSASRPQDRQFILSSKKLLLSDSGFYLCAWGNTGELFFGEGSRLTVL.

This clone appeared a few times. This chain uses TRBV7-9 with TRBJ2-7; 7 bases match TRBD1. Germline values: CDR1 SEHNR, CDR2 FQNEAQ (reference sequence). This CDR3 spans 15 amino acids. V shed 7 bases, J shed 3 bases, and the junction held 12 bases outside the gene matches. The CDR3 nucleotides read TGTGCCAGCATCCCCCCCGGGACAGAGGACTACGAGCAGTACTTC. Protein sequence: CASIPPGTEDYEQYF.